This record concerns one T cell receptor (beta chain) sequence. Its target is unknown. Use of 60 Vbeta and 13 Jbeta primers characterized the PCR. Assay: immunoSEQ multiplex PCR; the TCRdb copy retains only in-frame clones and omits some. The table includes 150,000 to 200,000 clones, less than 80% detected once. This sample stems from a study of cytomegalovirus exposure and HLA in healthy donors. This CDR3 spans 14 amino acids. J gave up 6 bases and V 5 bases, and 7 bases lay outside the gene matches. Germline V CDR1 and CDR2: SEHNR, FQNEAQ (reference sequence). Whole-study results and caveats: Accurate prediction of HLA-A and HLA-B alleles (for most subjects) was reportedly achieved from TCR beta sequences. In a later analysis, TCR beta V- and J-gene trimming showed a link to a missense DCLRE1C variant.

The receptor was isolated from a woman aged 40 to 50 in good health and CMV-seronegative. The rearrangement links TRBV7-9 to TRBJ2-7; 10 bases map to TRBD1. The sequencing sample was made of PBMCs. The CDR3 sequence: CASSPGGQGTEQYF. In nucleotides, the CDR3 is TGTGCCAGCAGCCCCGGGGGACAGGGGACCGAGCAGTACTTC.